Listed below are T cell receptor beta chains from one sample, sequenced in a study of T-cell reconstitution after alpha-beta-depleted transplantation in children. MiXCR, applied by TCRdb to the PCR reads, yields one record per CDR3 protein. Of some 300,000 distinct CDR3 sequences in the sample, just over 7.5% were seen once. The material was peripheral blood, obtained 360 days after TCRalphabeta/CD19-depleted stem cell transplant. These receptors were collected from a female patient aged 2-9 years who had a stem cell transplant for Fanconi anemia, so the T cells may come from the graft donor. Both conserved end residues are part of each CDR3. Each record gives: clone size, V gene, D gene, J gene, CDR3 DNA, CDR3 protein. A D gene is named only where the DNA matches it firmly. Where a row states a size, it is once, few, many or the class of an expanded clone; other rows omit it.

clone_size: many; v_call: TRBV11-2; d_call: -; j_call: TRBJ2-3; cdr3_nt: TGTGCCAGCAGCTCCCCGCAGACAGATACGCAGTATTTT; cdr3_aa: CASSSPQTDTQYF
clone_size: -; v_call: TRBV9; d_call: TRBD1; j_call: TRBJ1-6; cdr3_nt: TGTGCCAGCAGCGGATCCCGGGACAGCGGGGATTCACCCCTCCACTTT; cdr3_aa: CASSGSRDSGDSPLHF
clone_size: many; v_call: TRBV6-4; d_call: TRBD1; j_call: TRBJ2-2; cdr3_nt: TGTGCCATCCCTCTACCGGGACAGCCGAACACCGGGGAGCTGTTTTTT; cdr3_aa: CAIPLPGQPNTGELFF
clone_size: many; v_call: TRBV7-6; d_call: -; j_call: TRBJ2-3; cdr3_nt: TGTGCCAGCAGCTTAAGTCCAGAGAGCACAGATACGCAGTATTTT; cdr3_aa: CASSLSPESTDTQYF
clone_size: many; v_call: TRBV12-3/TRBV12-4; d_call: -; j_call: TRBJ1-5; cdr3_nt: TGTGCCAGCAGTGAAGAAATTTCCAATCAGCCCCAGCATTTT; cdr3_aa: CASSEEISNQPQHF
clone_size: few; v_call: TRBV5-1; d_call: -; j_call: TRBJ2-3; cdr3_nt: TGCGCCAGCTCCTCCAGGGTGAGCACAGATACGCAGTATTTT; cdr3_aa: CASSSRVSTDTQYF
clone_size: many; v_call: TRBV27; d_call: -; j_call: TRBJ1-6; cdr3_nt: TGTGCCAGCACGTGGGCAGGGGCTAATTCACCCCTCCACTTT; cdr3_aa: CASTWAGANSPLHF
clone_size: many; v_call: TRBV7-9; d_call: -; j_call: TRBJ2-2; cdr3_nt: TGTGCCAGCGGGGGGAACACCGGGGAGCTGTTTTTT; cdr3_aa: CASGGNTGELFF
clone_size: few; v_call: TRBV20-1; d_call: -; j_call: TRBJ2-7; cdr3_nt: TGCAGTGCTAGCTACGACAGGCTGACTTCCTACGAGCAGTACTTC; cdr3_aa: CSASYDRLTSYEQYF
clone_size: few; v_call: TRBV28; d_call: -; j_call: TRBJ2-1; cdr3_nt: TGTGCCAGCAGTTTACCCCGGACGAATGAGCAGTTCTTC; cdr3_aa: CASSLPRTNEQFF
clone_size: many; v_call: TRBV10-3; d_call: -; j_call: TRBJ1-4; cdr3_nt: TGTGCCACGAGCGAGACCGGCCATAATGAAAAACTGTTTTTT; cdr3_aa: CATSETGHNEKLFF
clone_size: few; v_call: TRBV3-1; d_call: -; j_call: TRBJ2-2; cdr3_nt: TGTGCCAGCAGCCAAGGGGACAACACCGGGGAGCTGTTTTTT; cdr3_aa: CASSQGDNTGELFF
clone_size: -; v_call: TRBV7-2; d_call: TRBD1; j_call: TRBJ1-2; cdr3_nt: TGTGCCAGCAGCTCCACCAGGGGACAGGGGAAGAACTATGGCTACACCTTC; cdr3_aa: CASSSTRGQGKNYGYTF
clone_size: many; v_call: TRBV20-1; d_call: -; j_call: TRBJ2-7; cdr3_nt: TGCAGTGCTAGAGGAAGGATCTACGAGCAGTACTTC; cdr3_aa: CSARGRIYEQYF
clone_size: many; v_call: TRBV5-1; d_call: TRBD1; j_call: TRBJ1-1; cdr3_nt: TGCGCCAGCAGCCAGGACAGGCCGAACACTGAAGCTTTCTTT; cdr3_aa: CASSQDRPNTEAFF
clone_size: many; v_call: TRBV7-3; d_call: -; j_call: TRBJ2-2; cdr3_nt: TGTGCCAGCAGCTCCCGTCCCGGGGAGCTGTTTTTT; cdr3_aa: CASSSRPGELFF
clone_size: -; v_call: TRBV21-1; d_call: -; j_call: TRBJ2-1; cdr3_nt: TGTGCCAGCAGCTTCGAGGGGACTAGCGGGAGCTCGGGAAACAATGAGCAGTTCTTC; cdr3_aa: CASSFEGTSGSSGNNEQFF
clone_size: many; v_call: TRBV24-1; d_call: -; j_call: TRBJ2-1; cdr3_nt: TGTGCCACCAGTGACCCTAGCGGGACAGGCTCCTACAATGAGCAGTTCTTC; cdr3_aa: CATSDPSGTGSYNEQFF
clone_size: many; v_call: TRBV7-9; d_call: -; j_call: TRBJ2-5; cdr3_nt: TGTGCCAGCGTGGAGGGGAAAGAGACCCAGTACTTC; cdr3_aa: CASVEGKETQYF
clone_size: many; v_call: TRBV20-1; d_call: TRBD2; j_call: TRBJ2-2; cdr3_nt: TGCAGTGCTAGAGTCTACCAGGGAGGGTACGGGGAGCTGTTTTTT; cdr3_aa: CSARVYQGGYGELFF
clone_size: many; v_call: TRBV6-5; d_call: -; j_call: TRBJ1-2; cdr3_nt: TGTGCCAGCAGTTACGCGGAGATCCAAGGGGGATCGAGCTACACCTTC; cdr3_aa: CASSYAEIQGGSSYTF
clone_size: many; v_call: TRBV5-1; d_call: TRBD1; j_call: TRBJ1-1; cdr3_nt: TGCGCCAGCAGCGCAGCAGGGGGGCTGAACACTGAAGCTTTCTTT; cdr3_aa: CASSAAGGLNTEAFF
clone_size: many; v_call: TRBV15; d_call: -; j_call: TRBJ2-3; cdr3_nt: TGTGCCACCAGCAGAGGGGGGTTATACACAGATACGCAGTATTTT; cdr3_aa: CATSRGGLYTDTQYF
clone_size: -; v_call: TRBV20-1; d_call: TRBD2; j_call: TRBJ2-5; cdr3_nt: TGCAGTGCTGAAATAGCGGGGGGCTACCAAGAGACCCAGTACTTC; cdr3_aa: CSAEIAGGYQETQYF
clone_size: few; v_call: TRBV20-1; d_call: -; j_call: TRBJ1-2; cdr3_nt: TGCAGTGCTAGCGATCAGGGACTGAAGGGCTACACCTTC; cdr3_aa: CSASDQGLKGYTF
clone_size: many; v_call: TRBV6-5; d_call: TRBD1; j_call: TRBJ1-5; cdr3_nt: TGTGCCAGCAGCCGGGACAGCAGCAATCAGCCCCAGCATTTT; cdr3_aa: CASSRDSSNQPQHF
clone_size: -; v_call: TRBV7-6; d_call: -; j_call: TRBJ2-5; cdr3_nt: TGTGCCAGCAGCTTAAGGGTGGCAGAGACCCAGTACTTC; cdr3_aa: CASSLRVAETQYF
clone_size: few; v_call: TRBV3-1; d_call: -; j_call: TRBJ1-6; cdr3_nt: TGTGCCAGCAGCCAAGCAGGGGAATCACCCCTCCACTTT; cdr3_aa: CASSQAGESPLHF
clone_size: -; v_call: TRBV4-3; d_call: -; j_call: TRBJ1-4; cdr3_nt: TGCGCCAGCAGCCAAGACTACAGGGTGACTGAAAAACTGTTTTTT; cdr3_aa: CASSQDYRVTEKLFF
clone_size: -; v_call: TRBV6-2/TRBV6-3; d_call: TRBD1; j_call: TRBJ1-1; cdr3_nt: TGTGCCAGCAGTTTCCCCGGGACAGAGAACACTGAAGCTTTCTTT; cdr3_aa: CASSFPGTENTEAFF
clone_size: -; v_call: TRBV11-2; d_call: -; j_call: TRBJ2-5; cdr3_nt: TGTGCCAGCAGCTTGACGGCCGCTCAAGAGACCCAGTACTTC; cdr3_aa: CASSLTAAQETQYF
clone_size: -; v_call: TRBV14; d_call: -; j_call: TRBJ2-5; cdr3_nt: TGTGCCAGCAGCCAAGATTGGGGTCTAGGGACCCAGTACTTC; cdr3_aa: CASSQDWGLGTQYF
clone_size: -; v_call: TRBV5-6; d_call: -; j_call: TRBJ1-2; cdr3_nt: TGTGCCAGCACCCCCTGGGGGGTTTGGACGGACTATGGCTACACCTTC; cdr3_aa: CASTPWGVWTDYGYTF
clone_size: -; v_call: TRBV5-1; d_call: TRBD1; j_call: TRBJ1-2; cdr3_nt: TGCGCCAGCCGAAACTTACAGGGGGCTCGTGGCTACACCTTC; cdr3_aa: CASRNLQGARGYTF
clone_size: -; v_call: TRBV10-1; d_call: TRBD2; j_call: TRBJ2-1; cdr3_nt: TGCGCCAGCAGTACTGGACTAGGCCACAATGAGCAGTTCTTC; cdr3_aa: CASSTGLGHNEQFF